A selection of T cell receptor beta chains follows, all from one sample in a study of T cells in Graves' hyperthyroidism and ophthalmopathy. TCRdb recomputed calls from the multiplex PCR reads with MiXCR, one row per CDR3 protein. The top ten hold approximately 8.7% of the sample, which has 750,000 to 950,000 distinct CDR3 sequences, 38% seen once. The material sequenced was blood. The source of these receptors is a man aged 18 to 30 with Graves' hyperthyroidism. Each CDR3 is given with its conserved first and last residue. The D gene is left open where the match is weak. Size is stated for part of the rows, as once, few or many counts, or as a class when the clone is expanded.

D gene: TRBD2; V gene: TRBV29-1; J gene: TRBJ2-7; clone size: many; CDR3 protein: CSVGGGSHTYEQYF; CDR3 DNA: TGCAGCGTCGGGGGGGGATCCCATACCTACGAGCAGTACTTC
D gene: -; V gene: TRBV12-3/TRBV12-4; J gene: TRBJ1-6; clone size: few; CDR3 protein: CASSLIAVRSTDLHF; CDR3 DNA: TGTGCCAGCAGTTTAATTGCCGTCCGTTCGACTGACCTCCACTTT
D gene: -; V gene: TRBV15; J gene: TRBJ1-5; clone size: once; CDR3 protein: CATSRDRRQGQPQHF; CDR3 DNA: TGTGCCACCAGCAGAGATCGGAGGCAGGGACAGCCCCAGCATTTT
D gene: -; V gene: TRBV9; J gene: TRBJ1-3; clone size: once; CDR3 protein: CASSVGRESGNTIYF; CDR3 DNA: TGTGCCAGCAGCGTAGGCAGGGAGTCGGGAAACACCATATATTTT
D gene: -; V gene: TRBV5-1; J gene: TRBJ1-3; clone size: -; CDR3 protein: CASSLSSSSSGNTIYF; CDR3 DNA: TGCGCCAGCAGCCTATCAAGCAGCAGCTCTGGAAACACCATATATTTT
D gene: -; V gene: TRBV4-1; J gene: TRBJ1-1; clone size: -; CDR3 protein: CASSQGGHAEAFF; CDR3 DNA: TGCGCCAGCAGCCAAGGGGGGCACGCTGAAGCTTTCTTT
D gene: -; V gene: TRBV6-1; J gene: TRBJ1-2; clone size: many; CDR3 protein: CASSVGDSSYGYTF; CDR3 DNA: TGTGCCAGCAGTGTGGGAGATTCCTCCTATGGCTACACCTTC
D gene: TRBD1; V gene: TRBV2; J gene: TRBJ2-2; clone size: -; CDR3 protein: CASNYRGDTGELFF; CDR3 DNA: TGTGCCAGCAATTACAGGGGGGACACCGGGGAGCTGTTTTTT
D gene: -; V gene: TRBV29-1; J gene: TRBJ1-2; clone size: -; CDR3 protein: CSVEDGDIGYTF; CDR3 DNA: TGCAGCGTTGAAGACGGGGATATTGGCTACACCTTC
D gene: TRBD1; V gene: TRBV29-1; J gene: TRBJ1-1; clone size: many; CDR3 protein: CSAWDSLNTEAFF; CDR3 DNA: TGCAGCGCCTGGGACAGTCTGAACACTGAAGCTTTCTTT
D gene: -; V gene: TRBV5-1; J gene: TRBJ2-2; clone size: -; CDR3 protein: CASSQYRRNTGELFF; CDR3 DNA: TGCGCCAGCAGCCAATACCGCCGAAACACCGGGGAGCTGTTTTTT
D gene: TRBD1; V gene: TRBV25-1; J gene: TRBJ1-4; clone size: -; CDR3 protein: CASGPGGGGEKLFF; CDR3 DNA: TGTGCCAGCGGCCCAGGGGGGGGCGGTGAAAAACTGTTTTTT
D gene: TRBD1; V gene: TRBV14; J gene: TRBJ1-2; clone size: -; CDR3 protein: CASSQDGTGTYGYTF; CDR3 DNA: TGTGCCAGCAGCCAAGATGGGACAGGGACTTATGGTTACACCTTC
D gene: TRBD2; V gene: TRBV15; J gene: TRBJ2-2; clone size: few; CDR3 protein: CATYKSGTSGRAAVNTGELFF; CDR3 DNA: TGTGCCACCTACAAATCCGGGACTAGCGGGAGGGCCGCGGTAAACACCGGGGAGCTGTTTTTT
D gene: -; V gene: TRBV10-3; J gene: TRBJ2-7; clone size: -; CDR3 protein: CAIAGTPDEQYF; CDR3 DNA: TGTGCCATCGCGGGGACTCCCGACGAGCAGTACTTC
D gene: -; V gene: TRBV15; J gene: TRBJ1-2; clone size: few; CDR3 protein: CATSREARETYGYTF; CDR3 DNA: TGTGCCACCAGCAGAGAGGCCAGAGAGACCTATGGCTACACCTTC
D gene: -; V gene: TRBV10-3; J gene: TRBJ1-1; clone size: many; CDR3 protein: CAISPQGGTEAFF; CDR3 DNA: TGTGCCATCAGCCCACAGGGCGGCACTGAAGCTTTCTTT
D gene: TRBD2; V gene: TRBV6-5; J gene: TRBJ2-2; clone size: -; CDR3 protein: CASLPTGGNTGELFF; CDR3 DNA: TGTGCCAGCCTACCCACGGGAGGGAACACCGGGGAGCTGTTTTTT
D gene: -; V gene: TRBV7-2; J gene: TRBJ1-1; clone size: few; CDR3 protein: CASSLEGGGPNTEAFF; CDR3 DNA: TGTGCCAGCAGCTTGGAAGGTGGGGGGCCGAACACTGAAGCTTTCTTT
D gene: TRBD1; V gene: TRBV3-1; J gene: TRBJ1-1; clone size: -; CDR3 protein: CASSQGTGLTEAFF; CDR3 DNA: TGTGCCAGCAGCCAAGGGACAGGGCTAACTGAAGCTTTCTTT
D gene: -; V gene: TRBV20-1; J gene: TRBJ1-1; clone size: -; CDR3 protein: CSALGLAGENTEAFF; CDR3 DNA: TGCAGTGCTTTGGGACTAGCGGGGGAGAACACTGAAGCTTTCTTT
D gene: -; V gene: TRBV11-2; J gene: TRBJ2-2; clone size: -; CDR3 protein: CASSLGDIGELFF; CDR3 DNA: TGTGCCAGCAGCTTAGGGGACATCGGGGAGCTGTTTTTT
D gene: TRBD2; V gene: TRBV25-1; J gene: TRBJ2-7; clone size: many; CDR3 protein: CASRMSGGRSYEQYF; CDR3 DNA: TGTGCCAGCAGGATGAGCGGGGGCCGATCCTACGAGCAGTACTTC
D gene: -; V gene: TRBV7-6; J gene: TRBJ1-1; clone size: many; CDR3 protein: CASSFGGPEAFF; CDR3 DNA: TGTGCCAGCAGCTTTGGGGGGCCTGAAGCTTTCTTT
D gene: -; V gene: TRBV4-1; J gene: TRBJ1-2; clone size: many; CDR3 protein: CASSQERGYGYTF; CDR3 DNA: TGCGCCAGCAGCCAAGAGCGAGGGTATGGCTACACCTTC
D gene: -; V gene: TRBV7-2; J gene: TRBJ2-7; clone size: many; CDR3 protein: CASSPDPGLRGDF; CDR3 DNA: TGTGCCAGCAGCCCCGATCCCGGACTGCGCGGGGACTTC
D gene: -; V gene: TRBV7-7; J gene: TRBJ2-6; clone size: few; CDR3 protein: CASSFGVGASGANVLTF; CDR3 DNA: TGTGCCAGCAGCTTCGGAGTTGGAGCCTCTGGGGCCAACGTCCTGACTTTC
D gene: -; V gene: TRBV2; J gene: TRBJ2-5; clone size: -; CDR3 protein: CASSKRQAQETQYF; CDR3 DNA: TGTGCCAGCAGCAAACGACAGGCCCAAGAGACCCAGTACTTC
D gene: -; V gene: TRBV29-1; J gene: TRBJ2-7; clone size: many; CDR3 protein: CSVGAGRGAGREQYF; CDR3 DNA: TGCAGCGTGGGCGCTGGACGGGGGGCAGGAAGGGAGCAGTACTTC
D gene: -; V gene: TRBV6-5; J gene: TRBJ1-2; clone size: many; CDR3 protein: CASSESWTVVRGYTF; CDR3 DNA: TGTGCCAGCAGTGAATCGTGGACAGTCGTGAGGGGCTACACCTTC
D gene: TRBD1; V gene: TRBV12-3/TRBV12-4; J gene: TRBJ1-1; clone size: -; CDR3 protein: CASSSTGTAMNTEAFF; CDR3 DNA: TGTGCCAGCAGTTCGACAGGGACCGCAATGAACACTGAAGCTTTCTTT
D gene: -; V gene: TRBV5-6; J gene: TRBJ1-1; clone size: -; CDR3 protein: CAWSSRQLSTEAFF; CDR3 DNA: TGTGCCTGGAGTTCCCGACAGCTGAGCACTGAAGCTTTCTTT
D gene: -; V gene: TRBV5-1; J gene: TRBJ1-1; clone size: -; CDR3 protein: CASSLVGDPGTEAFF; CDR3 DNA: TGCGCCAGCAGCTTGGTGGGGGATCCGGGCACTGAAGCTTTCTTT
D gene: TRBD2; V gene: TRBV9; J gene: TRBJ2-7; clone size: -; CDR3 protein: CASRGLAASYEQYF; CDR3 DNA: TGTGCCAGCCGCGGACTAGCGGCCTCCTACGAGCAGTACTTC
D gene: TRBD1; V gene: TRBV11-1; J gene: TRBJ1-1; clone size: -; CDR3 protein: CASSQDGTGVNTEAFF; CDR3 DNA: TGCGCCAGCAGCCAAGACGGGACAGGAGTGAACACTGAAGCTTTCTTT
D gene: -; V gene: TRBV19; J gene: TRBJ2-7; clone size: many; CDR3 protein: CASRPADSSYEQYF; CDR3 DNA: TGTGCCAGTAGACCGGCCGACAGTTCCTACGAGCAGTACTTC
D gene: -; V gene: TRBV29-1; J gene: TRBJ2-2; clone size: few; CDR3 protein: CSVEDFQTGTATGELFF; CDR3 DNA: TGCAGCGTTGAAGATTTCCAAACCGGGACGGCCACCGGGGAGCTGTTTTTT
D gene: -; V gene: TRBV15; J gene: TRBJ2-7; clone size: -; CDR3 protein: CATSTTDGGDWEQYF; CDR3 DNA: TGTGCCACCAGCACCACGGACGGAGGGGACTGGGAGCAGTACTTC
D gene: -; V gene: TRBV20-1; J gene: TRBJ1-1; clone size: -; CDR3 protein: CSARTVTGDTEAFF; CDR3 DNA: TGCAGTGCTAGAACAGTGACCGGGGACACTGAAGCTTTCTTT
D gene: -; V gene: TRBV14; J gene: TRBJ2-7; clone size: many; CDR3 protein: CASSHRYEQYF; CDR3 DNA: TGTGCCAGCAGCCACAGGTACGAGCAGTACTTC
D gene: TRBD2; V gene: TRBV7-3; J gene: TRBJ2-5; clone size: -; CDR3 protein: CAGSTSGGGETQYF; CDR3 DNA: TGTGCCGGCAGCACTAGCGGAGGGGGGGAGACCCAGTACTTC
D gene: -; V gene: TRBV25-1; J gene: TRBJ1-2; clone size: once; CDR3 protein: CASSHGGFGGYTF; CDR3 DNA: TGTGCCAGCAGCCACGGGGGTTTCGGGGGCTACACCTTC
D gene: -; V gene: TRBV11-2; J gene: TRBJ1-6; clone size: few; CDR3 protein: CASRDLKPNSPLHF; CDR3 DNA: TGTGCCAGCAGAGACCTTAAACCGAATTCACCCCTCCACTTT
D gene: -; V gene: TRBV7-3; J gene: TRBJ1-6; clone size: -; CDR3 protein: CASSQTSGGSSPLHF; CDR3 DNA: TGTGCCAGCAGTCAGACTAGCGGGGGCTCGTCACCCCTCCACTTT
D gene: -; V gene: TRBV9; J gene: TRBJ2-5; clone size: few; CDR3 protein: CASSVEGKETQYF; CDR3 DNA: TGTGCCAGCAGCGTAGAGGGGAAAGAGACCCAGTACTTC
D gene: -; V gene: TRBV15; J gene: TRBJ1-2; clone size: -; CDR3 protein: CATSRRHGESDGYTF; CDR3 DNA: TGTGCCACCAGCAGACGACATGGGGAATCGGACGGCTACACCTTC
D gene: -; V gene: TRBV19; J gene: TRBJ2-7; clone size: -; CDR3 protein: CASSLQLQVYEQYF; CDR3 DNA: TGTGCCAGTAGTCTACAATTACAGGTTTACGAGCAGTACTTC
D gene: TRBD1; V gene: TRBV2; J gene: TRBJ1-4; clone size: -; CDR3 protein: CASIARDRGNEKLFF; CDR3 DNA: TGTGCCAGCATCGCCCGGGACAGGGGGAATGAAAAACTGTTTTTT
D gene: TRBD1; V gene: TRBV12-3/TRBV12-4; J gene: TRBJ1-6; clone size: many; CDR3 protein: CASTSTGDNSPLHF; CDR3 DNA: TGTGCCAGCACCTCGACAGGGGACAATTCACCCCTCCACTTT
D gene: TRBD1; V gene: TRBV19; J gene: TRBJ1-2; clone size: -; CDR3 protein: CASRRQGSDGYTF; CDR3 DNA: TGTGCCAGTAGGCGACAGGGGTCGGATGGCTACACCTTC
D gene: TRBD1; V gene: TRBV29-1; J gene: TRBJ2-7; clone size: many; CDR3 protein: CSAAGTGGGSYEQYF; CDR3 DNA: TGCAGCGCCGCCGGGACAGGGGGCGGTAGCTACGAGCAGTACTTC
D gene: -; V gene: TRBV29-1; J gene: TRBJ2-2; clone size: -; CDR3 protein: CNSGVGELFF; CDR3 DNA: TGCAACTCGGGGGTCGGGGAGCTGTTTTTT
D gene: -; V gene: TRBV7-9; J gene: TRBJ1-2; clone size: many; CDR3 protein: CASSPSDRLNGYTF; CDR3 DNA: TGTGCCAGCAGCCCGAGCGACAGGTTGAATGGCTACACCTTC
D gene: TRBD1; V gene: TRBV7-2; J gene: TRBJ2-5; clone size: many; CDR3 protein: CASSRNRGQETQYF; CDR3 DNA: TGTGCCAGCAGCCGCAACAGGGGGCAAGAGACCCAGTACTTC